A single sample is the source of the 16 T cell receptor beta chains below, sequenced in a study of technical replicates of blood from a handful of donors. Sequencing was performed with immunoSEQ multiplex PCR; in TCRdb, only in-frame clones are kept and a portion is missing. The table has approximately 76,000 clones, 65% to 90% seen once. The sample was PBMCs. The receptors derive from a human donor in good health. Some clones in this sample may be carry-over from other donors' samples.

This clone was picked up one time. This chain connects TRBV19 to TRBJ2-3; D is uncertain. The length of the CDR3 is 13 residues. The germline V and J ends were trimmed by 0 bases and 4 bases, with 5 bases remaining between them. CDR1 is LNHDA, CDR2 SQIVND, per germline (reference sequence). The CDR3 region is CASSIDSPDTQYF. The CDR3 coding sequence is TGTGCCAGTAGTATAGATAGCCCAGATACGCAGTATTTT.

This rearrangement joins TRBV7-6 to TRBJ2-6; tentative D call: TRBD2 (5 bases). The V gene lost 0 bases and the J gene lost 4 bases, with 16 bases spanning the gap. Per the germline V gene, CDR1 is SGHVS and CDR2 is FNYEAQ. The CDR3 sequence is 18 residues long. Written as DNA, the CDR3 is TGTGCCAGCAGCTTAGCGGCCGGGGTAGTCTCCGGGGCCAACGTCCTGACTTTC. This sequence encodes CASSLAAGVVSGANVLTF.

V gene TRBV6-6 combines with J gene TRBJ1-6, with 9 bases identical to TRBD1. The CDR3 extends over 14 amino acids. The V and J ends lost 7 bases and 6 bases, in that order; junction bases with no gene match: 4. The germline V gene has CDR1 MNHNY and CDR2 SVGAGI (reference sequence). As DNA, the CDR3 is TGTGCCAGCACTCCGGGACAGGGTAATTCACCCCTCCACTTT. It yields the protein CASTPGQGNSPLHF.

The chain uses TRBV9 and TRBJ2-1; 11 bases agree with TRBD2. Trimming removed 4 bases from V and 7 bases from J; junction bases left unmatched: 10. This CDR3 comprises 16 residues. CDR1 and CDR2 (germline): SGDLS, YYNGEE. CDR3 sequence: CASSTQGLAEGNEQFF. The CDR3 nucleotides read TGTGCCAGCAGCACCCAGGGACTAGCGGAAGGTAATGAGCAGTTCTTC. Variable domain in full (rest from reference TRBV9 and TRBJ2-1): DSGVTQTPKHLITATGQRVTLRCSPRSGDLSVYWYQQSLDQGLQFLIQYYNGEERAKGNILERFSAQQFPDLHSELNLSSLELGDSALYFCASSTQGLAEGNEQFFGPGTRLTVL.

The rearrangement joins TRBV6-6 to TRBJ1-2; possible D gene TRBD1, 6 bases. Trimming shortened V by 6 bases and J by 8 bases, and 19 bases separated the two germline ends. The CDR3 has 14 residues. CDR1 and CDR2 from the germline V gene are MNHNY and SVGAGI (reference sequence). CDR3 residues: CASSFGQSLWGYTF. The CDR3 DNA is TGTGCCAGCAGCTTCGGACAGTCCCTATGGGGCTACACCTTC.

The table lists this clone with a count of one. CDR3: CASSDQGTQYF. The CDR3 nucleotides read TGTGCCAGCAGTGACCAGGGTACCCAGTACTTC. V is TRBV6-1 and J is TRBJ2-5; weak D call: TRBD1 (5 bases). Looked up from germline, CDR1 is MNHNS and CDR2 is SASEGT. The CDR3 totals 11 residues. Between the trimmed V and J ends, which lost 3 bases and 8 bases, there was a span of 7 bases.

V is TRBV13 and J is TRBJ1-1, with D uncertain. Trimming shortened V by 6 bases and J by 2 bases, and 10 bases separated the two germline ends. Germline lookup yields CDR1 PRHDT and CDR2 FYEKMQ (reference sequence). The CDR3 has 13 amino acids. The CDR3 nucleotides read TGTGCCAGCAGTCCCTCGGGAAACACTGAAGCTTTCTTT. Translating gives CASSPSGNTEAFF.

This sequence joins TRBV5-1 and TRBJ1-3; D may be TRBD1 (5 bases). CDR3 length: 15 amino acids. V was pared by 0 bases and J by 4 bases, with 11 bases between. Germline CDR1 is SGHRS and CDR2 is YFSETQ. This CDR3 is CASSLEQGIGNTIYF. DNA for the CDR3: TGCGCCAGCAGCTTGGAGCAGGGAATAGGAAACACCATATATTTT.

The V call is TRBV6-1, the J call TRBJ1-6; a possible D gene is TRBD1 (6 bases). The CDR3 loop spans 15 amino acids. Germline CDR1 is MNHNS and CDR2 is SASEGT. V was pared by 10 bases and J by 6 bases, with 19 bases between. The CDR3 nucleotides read TGTGCCATTAATTACCGGGACACGGGTAATTCACCCCTCCACTTT. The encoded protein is CAINYRDTGNSPLHF.

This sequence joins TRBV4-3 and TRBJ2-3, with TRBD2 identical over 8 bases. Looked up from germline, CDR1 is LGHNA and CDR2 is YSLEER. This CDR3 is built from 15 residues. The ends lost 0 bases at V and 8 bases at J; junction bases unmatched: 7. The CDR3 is CASSQDNGGATTQYF. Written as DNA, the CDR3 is TGCGCCAGCAGCCAAGATAACGGGGGGGCCACTACGCAGTATTTT.

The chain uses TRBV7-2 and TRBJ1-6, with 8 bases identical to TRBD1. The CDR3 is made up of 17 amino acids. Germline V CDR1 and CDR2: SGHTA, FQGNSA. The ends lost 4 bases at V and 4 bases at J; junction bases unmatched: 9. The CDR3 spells CASSSRTGRQYNSPLHF. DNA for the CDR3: TGTGCCAGCAGCTCCCGGACAGGGAGACAATATAATTCACCCCTCCACTTT.

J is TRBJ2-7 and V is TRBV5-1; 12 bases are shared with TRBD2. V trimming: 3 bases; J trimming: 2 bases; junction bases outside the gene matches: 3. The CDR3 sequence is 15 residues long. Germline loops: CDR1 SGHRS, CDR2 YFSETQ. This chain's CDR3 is CASSSLAGGPYEQYF. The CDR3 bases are TGCGCCAGCAGCTCTCTAGCGGGAGGGCCCTACGAGCAGTACTTC.

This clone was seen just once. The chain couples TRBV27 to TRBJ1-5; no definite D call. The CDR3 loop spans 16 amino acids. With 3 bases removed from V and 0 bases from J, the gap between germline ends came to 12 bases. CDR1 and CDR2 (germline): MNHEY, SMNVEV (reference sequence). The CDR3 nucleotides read TGTGCCAGCAGTTTGAGGCACTCCGTTAGCAATCAGCCCCAGCATTTT. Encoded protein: CASSLRHSVSNQPQHF.

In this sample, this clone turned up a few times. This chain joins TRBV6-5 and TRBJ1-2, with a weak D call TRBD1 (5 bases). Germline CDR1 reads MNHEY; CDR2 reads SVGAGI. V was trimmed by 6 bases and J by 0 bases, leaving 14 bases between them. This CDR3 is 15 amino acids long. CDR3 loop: CASSLGGKSNYGYTF. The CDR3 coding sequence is TGTGCCAGCAGCCTGGGGGGAAAATCTAACTATGGCTACACCTTC.

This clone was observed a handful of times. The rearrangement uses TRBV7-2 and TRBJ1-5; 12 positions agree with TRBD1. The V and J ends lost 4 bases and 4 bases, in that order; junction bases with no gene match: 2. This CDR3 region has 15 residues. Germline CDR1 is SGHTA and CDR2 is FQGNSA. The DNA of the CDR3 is TGTGCCAGCAGCTGGGACAGGGGGCCGAATCAGCCCCAGCATTTT. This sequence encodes CASSWDRGPNQPQHF.

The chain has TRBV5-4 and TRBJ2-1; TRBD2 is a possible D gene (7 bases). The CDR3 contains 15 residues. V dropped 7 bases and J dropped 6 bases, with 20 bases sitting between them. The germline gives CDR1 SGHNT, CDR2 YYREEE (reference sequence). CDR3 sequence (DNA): TGTGCCAGCTGGAAGGGGGGACTATCGAGCAATGAGCAGTTCTTC. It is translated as CASWKGGLSSNEQFF.